What follows is one T cell receptor (beta chain) and its context. The data are from a study of blood T cell repertoires in COVID-19. Study-wide background: There were acute and convalescent COVID-19 samples, and they came from the United States, Italy and Spain. T cells, B-cell-depleted T cells, or PBMCs provided the cDNA or gDNA that served as material.

In the authors' workflow: Reference gene primers were amplified, and this amplification served to estimate nucleated cell counts. Clones were read by immunoSEQ multiplex PCR, and TCRdb kept only the in-frame ones, dropping some. Clone size and V and J calls were adopted from that table, with D and trimming inferred from the DNA. This table has 75,000 to 90,000 clones, about 82% appearing once. This CDR3 spans 16 amino acids. V lost 3 bases to trimming and J lost 3 bases; unmatched junction nucleotides: 8. Germline loops: CDR1 LGHDT, CDR2 YNNKEL (reference sequence). What was sequenced was peripheral blood. This clonotype was obtained from a man aged 80 or over with active or convalescent COVID-19. The chain combines TRBV3-1 (or the pseudogene TRBV3-2) with TRBJ2-5; TRBD2 aligns across 9 bases. The CDR3 DNA follows: TGTGCCAGCAGCCACCTGGGACTAGCCAAAGAAGAGACCCAGTACTTC. Encoded protein: CASSHLGLAKEETQYF.